The T cell receptor beta chain under discussion was sequenced for a study of blood T cell repertoires in COVID-19. About the study: Italy, Spain and the United States were the sources of the convalescent and acute COVID-19 samples. T cells, B-cell-depleted T cells, or PBMCs provided the cDNA or gDNA that served as material.

Germline CDR1 reads SGHTA; CDR2 reads FQGNSA. V was pared by 3 bases and J by 4 bases, with 6 bases of the junction left unmatched. The length of the CDR3 is 16 residues. In the source study's methods: Counts of nucleated cells, estimated from reference gene primer amplification, were obtained. Here immunoSEQ multiplex PCR was the method, and the copy in TCRdb shows in-frame clones only, minus some. V, J and clone size were drawn from that table, and D and trimming were deduced from the DNA. The profile shows about 21,000 clones, about four fifths of them singletons. Sequencing was done on a sample of peripheral blood. V usage is TRBV7-2 and J usage is TRBJ2-5; 12 bases agree with TRBD2. This receptor was obtained from a human donor in a cohort sampled during active COVID-19. The CDR3: CASSLAGTSGRETQYF. In nucleotides, the CDR3 is TGTGCCAGCAGCTTGGCAGGGACTAGCGGGCGAGAGACCCAGTACTTC.